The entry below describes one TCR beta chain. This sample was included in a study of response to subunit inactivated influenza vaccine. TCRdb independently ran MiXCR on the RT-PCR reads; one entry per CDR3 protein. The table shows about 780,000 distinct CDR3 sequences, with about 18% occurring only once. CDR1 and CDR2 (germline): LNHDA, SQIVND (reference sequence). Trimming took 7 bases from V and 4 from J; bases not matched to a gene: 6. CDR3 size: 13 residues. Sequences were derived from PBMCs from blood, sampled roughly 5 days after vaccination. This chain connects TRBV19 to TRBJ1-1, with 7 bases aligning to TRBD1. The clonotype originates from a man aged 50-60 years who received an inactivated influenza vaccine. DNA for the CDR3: TGTGCCAGTAAAGACAGGGAGTTCACTGAAGCTTTCTTT. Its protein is CASKDREFTEAFF.